This T cell receptor (beta chain) was retrieved from a study of blood T cell repertoires in COVID-19 (dated by TCRdb to the early 2020s). At the level of the whole study: Samples from collaborators originated in the United States, Italy and Spain and spanned both the acute and convalescent phases of COVID-19. The prospective study material was composed of cDNA or gDNA derived from T cells, B-cell-depleted T cells, or PBMCs. Deeply sampled blood TCRbeta repertoires from subjects exposed to, actively infected with, or recovered from COVID-19 were included in the dataset. The repertoires were released in a freely available public database intended as a resource for research on the immune response to SARS-CoV-2. Samples came from the ongoing ImmuneRACE study (first 160 participants) plus 1,254 subjects from 6 global collaborators. Sample metadata almost always included a de-identified subject ID, COVID-19 status, age in years and sex. Where HLA class I and class II types were available, the types were taken from metadata supplied by the sample provider, not from assay-based typing.

The V and J ends are trimmed by 5 bases and 3 bases, leaving 20 bases between them. The CDR3 spans 17 residues, from the cysteine through the phenylalanine. The CDR3 DNA has 51 bases and is translated from base 1. Taken from the germline V gene, the CDR1 and CDR2 loops are MGHRA and YSYEKL. TCRbeta CDR3 regions were amplified from genomic DNA using the immunoSEQ Assay, a bias-controlled multiplex PCR. The authors processed their data as follows. The number of nucleated cells in each sample was estimated by amplification of reference gene primers within the assay. To quantify the absolute abundance of each unique TCRbeta CDR3 rearrangement, sequence reads were collapsed and filtered. Productive Simpson clonality was computed per sample as the square root of Simpson's diversity index over productive rearrangements. TCRdb's version of the immuneACCESS table is confined to in-frame rearrangements and falls short of the full clone set. An unresolved V gene accounts for under half of the shortfall where checked; the remainder is of unknown origin. V and J calls and clone size come straight from that table; D and trimming were deduced from the DNA. In all, the sample holds 250,000 to 300,000 clones, and around nine tenths of those were seen once. Of the sample, roughly 1.1% is held by the ten largest clones.

Turning to this clone: The clone's antigen remains unknown. Base-call qualities are not available, and no considerably larger clone is one nucleotide away.

Here is what the overall study found, with its caveats: Clinical and demographic metadata were provided uncurated, with the amount varying by source and participant.

In the prospective study, participants were about 18 to 95 years old, resided in 25 or so geographic areas of the United States, and were enrolled through a virtual design. In the prospective study, cohorts were assigned on the basis of participant-reported clinical history obtained from a screening survey and a study questionnaire. Recovered participants in ImmuneRACE Cohort 3 were defined as having two consecutive negative NP/OP PCR tests, clearance from a healthcare professional, or resolution of symptoms. Mobile phlebotomists in the prospective study collected whole blood, serum and a nasopharyngeal or oropharyngeal swab from every participant. Prospective study participants could optionally give additional blood draws and questionnaires over an approximately two-month period. Blood samples from the prospective study were shipped frozen or at room temperature prior to DNA extraction.

The rearranged segments are TRBV4-1 and TRBJ1-5; a tentative D match to TRBD1 spans 5 bases. The sequenced sample consisted of PBMCs or T cells enriched from blood (not recorded which). The receptor's source is a woman in her twenties or thirties who had recovered from COVID-19. The DNA reads as follows: TGCGCCAGCAGCACCTATTTGGCGGGGGGATCCAATCAGCCCCAGCATTTT. It encodes CASSTYLAGGSNQPQHF.